This T cell receptor beta chain was sequenced for a study of long-term antiretroviral therapy in people with HIV. As concerns this clone: Antigen unknown.

The study, taken as a whole, reports: It was observed that HIV repertoires exhibited narrower CDR3 length ranges than controls.

Going into DNA extraction, samples held roughly 0.95-10 million cryopreserved PBMC. An immunoSEQ assay, version v3.0, was performed at survey level. For each individual sample, sequencing targeted roughly 35,000-55,000 T-cell genomes. TCRdb's table, derived via immunoSEQ multiplex PCR, lists solely in-frame clones and lacks some. The sample lists 15,000 to 20,000 clones; about 91% were seen once. CDR3 length: 16 residues. The germline CDR1 and CDR2 sequences are LNHDA and SQIVND (reference sequence). The V end lost 5 bases, the J end lost 5 bases, and 19 bases lay between the germline ends. This clonotype originated in a young man with HIV. The sequences come from unsorted PBMCs, collected 2.1 years after starting antiretroviral therapy. This chain connects TRBV19 to TRBJ2-1; D is uncertain. In DNA form, the CDR3 reads TGTGCCAGTAGTCCCTCCCCTCGAAAAAGCCACAATGAGCAGTTCTTC. It codes for CASSPSPRKSHNEQFF.